These 11 T cell receptor beta chains were sequenced from one sample in a study of CXCR3-negative and CXCR3-positive naive CD8 T cells. Findings and limits, study-wide: A higher hydrophobicity marked the TRB CDR3s of CXCR3-positive naive cells versus CXCR3-negative naive cells.

Their recognized antigens are unknown. Through 5' RACE with UMI labels, the TRB cDNA libraries were prepared. After re-calling the 5' RACE reads, TCRdb lists one entry per CDR3 protein, DNA absent. The sample data list some 120,000 distinct CDR3 sequences. Specimen: naive CXCR3+ CD8+ T cells from blood. Subset meaning: CD45RO-CCR7+CD27+CD95- naive CD8+ T cells expressing CXCR3 (TNR3+). The receptor set was obtained from a human donor in good health. Some clones in this sample may be carry-over from other donors' samples.

V gene TRBV7-9 combines with J gene TRBJ2-1; TCRdb proposes TRBD1, but this gene call is untestable without DNA. This CDR3 has 15 amino acids. Germline CDR1 SEHNR, CDR2 FQNEAQ (reference sequence). This chain's CDR3 is CASSLVRGRFDEQFF.

The chain is built from TRBV30 and TRBJ1-2. This CDR3 is 12 amino acids long. From germline, CDR1 is GTSNPN and CDR2 SVGIG (reference sequence). The CDR3 loop is CAWDRTADGYTF.

The chain uses TRBV5-1 and TRBJ2-5; TCRdb calls TRBD2, which cannot be checked without DNA. This CDR3 contains 14 residues. CDR1 is SGHRS, CDR2 YFSETQ, per germline. The CDR3: CASGRLAAQETQYF.

The rearrangement links TRBV18 to TRBJ2-7. The germline V gene encodes CDR1 KGHSH and CDR2 LQKENI. There are 15 residues in the CDR3. CDR3 loop: CASSPPGSFSYEQYF. The variable domain in full, completed from reference TRBV18 and TRBJ2-7, reads NAGVMQNPRHLVRRRGQEARLRCSPMKGHSHVYWYRQLPEEGLKFMVYLQKENIIDESGMPKERFSAEFPKEGPSILRIQQVVRGDSAAYFCASSPPGSFSYEQYFGPGTRLTVT.

This sequence joins TRBV27 and TRBJ2-7; the TRBD1 assignment by TCRdb is unverifiable without DNA. This CDR3 comprises 14 residues. From germline, CDR1 is MNHEY and CDR2 SMNVEV (reference sequence). CDR3 region: CASSVDRAAYEQYF.

V and J are TRBV28 and TRBJ1-1. The CDR3 totals 17 residues. Germline V gene lookup returns CDR1 MDHEN and CDR2 SYDVKM. CDR3 loop: CASSSSPAGSWNTEAFF.

The chain carries TRBV5-1 and TRBJ2-5; TCRdb proposes TRBD1, but this gene call is untestable without DNA. The CDR3 runs 13 residues. The germline gives CDR1 SGHRS, CDR2 YFSETQ. CDR3 protein: CASSSPYQETQYF. The complete variable domain, with remaining parts taken from reference TRBV5-1 and TRBJ2-5, reads KAGVTQTPRYLIKTRGQQVTLSCSPISGHRSVSWYQQTPGQGLQFLFEYFSETQRNKGNFPGRFSGRQFSNSRSEMNVSTLELGDSALYLCASSSPYQETQYFGPGTRLLVL.

The chain carries TRBV10-3 and TRBJ2-7. This CDR3 contains 13 residues. The germline CDR1 and CDR2 sequences are ENHRY and SYGVKD. The CDR3 spells CAISVDSAYEQYF.

The chain joins TRBV12-3 or TRBV12-4 to TRBJ2-2; TCRdb names TRBD1, which stays unverified in the absence of DNA. The CDR3 consists of 18 residues. CDR3 protein: CASSFPLTGTGNTGELFF.

V and J are TRBV20-1 and TRBJ2-2; TCRdb returns TRBD2, unconfirmable since there is no DNA. This CDR3 has 15 residues. Germline CDR1 DFQATT, CDR2 SNEGSKA (reference sequence). CDR3 protein: CSVLPLAGNTGELFF.

The CDR3 is CASSKRSSSENTGELFF. V usage is TRBV21-1 and J usage is TRBJ2-2. TRBV21-1 is a pseudogene segment. This CDR3 is built from 17 residues.